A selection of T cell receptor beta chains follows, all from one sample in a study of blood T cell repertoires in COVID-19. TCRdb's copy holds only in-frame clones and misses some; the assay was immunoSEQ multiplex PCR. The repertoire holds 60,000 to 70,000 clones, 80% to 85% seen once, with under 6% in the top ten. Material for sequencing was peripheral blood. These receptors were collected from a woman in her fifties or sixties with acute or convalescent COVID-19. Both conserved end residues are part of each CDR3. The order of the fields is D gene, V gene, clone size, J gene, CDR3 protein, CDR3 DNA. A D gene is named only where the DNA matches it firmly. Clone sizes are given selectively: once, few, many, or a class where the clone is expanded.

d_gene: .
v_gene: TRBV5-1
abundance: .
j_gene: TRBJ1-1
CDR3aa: CASSLAGVTEAFF
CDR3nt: TGCGCCAGCAGTCTAGCAGGGGTGACTGAAGCTTTCTTT

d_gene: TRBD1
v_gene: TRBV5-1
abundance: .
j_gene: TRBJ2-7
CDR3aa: CASSLRIGQGAYEQYF
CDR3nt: TGCGCCAGCAGCTTGCGAATCGGACAGGGGGCCTACGAGCAGTACTTC

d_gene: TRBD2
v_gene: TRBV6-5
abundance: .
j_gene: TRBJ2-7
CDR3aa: CASSPGGNPLYEQYF
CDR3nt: TGTGCCAGCAGCCCGGGGGGGAACCCCCTCTACGAGCAGTACTTC

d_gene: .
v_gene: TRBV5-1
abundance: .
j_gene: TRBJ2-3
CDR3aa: CASSLPADYTDTQYF
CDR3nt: TGCGCCAGCAGCTTGCCAGCGGATTACACAGATACGCAGTATTTT

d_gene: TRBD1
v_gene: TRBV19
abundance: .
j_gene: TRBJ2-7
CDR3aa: CATSLMGDRAYEQYF
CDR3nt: TGTGCCACCTCTCTCATGGGGGACAGGGCTTACGAGCAGTACTTC

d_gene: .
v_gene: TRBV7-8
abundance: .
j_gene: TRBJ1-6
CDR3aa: CASSFRGSDSPLHF
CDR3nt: TGTGCCAGCAGCTTCCGGGGTAGCGATTCACCCCTCCACTTT

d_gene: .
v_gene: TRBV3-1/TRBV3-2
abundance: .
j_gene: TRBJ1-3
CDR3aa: CASSLQSSGNTIYF
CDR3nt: TGTGCCAGCAGCCTCCAGTCCTCTGGAAACACCATATATTTT

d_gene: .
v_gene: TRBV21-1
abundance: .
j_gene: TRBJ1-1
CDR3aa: CASSKWGAENTEAFF
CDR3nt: TGTGCCAGCAGCAAATGGGGAGCGGAGAACACTGAAGCTTTCTTT

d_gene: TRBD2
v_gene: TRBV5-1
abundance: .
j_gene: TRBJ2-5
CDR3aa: CASSSTSGRETQYF
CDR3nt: TGCGCCAGCAGCTCAACTAGCGGGCGGGAGACCCAGTACTTC

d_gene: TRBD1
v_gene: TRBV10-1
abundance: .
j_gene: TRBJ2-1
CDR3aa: CASSGTGRSYNEQFF
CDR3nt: TGCGCCAGCAGCGGGACAGGGAGGTCCTACAATGAGCAGTTCTTC

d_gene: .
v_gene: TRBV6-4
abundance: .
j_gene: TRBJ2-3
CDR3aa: CASGPGLSTDTQYF
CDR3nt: TGTGCCAGCGGTCCGGGACTGAGCACAGATACGCAGTATTTT

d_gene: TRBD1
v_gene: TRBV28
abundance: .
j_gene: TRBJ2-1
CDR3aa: CASSLLGQGAKGEQFF
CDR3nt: TGTGCCAGCAGTTTACTTGGACAGGGGGCGAAGGGTGAGCAGTTCTTC

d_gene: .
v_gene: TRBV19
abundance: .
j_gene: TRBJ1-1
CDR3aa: CASSRYLGGSTEAFF
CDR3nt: TGTGCCAGTAGTAGATACCTAGGAGGGAGCACTGAAGCTTTCTTT

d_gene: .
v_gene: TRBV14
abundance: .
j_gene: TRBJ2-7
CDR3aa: CASSLSAGPGREQYF
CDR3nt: TGTGCCAGCAGCCTCTCCGCGGGTCCAGGACGCGAGCAGTACTTC

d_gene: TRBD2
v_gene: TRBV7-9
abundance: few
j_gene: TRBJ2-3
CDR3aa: CASSLDLAGAADTQYF
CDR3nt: TGTGCCAGCAGCCTGGACTTAGCGGGGGCCGCAGATACGCAGTATTTT

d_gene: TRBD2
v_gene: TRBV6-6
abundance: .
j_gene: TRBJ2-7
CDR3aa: CASSYERGAPYEQYF
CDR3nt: TGTGCCAGCAGTTACGAGCGGGGGGCCCCCTACGAGCAGTACTTC

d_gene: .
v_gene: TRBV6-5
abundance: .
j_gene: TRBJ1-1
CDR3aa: CASAFFGNTEAFF
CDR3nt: TGTGCCAGCGCCTTCTTCGGGAACACTGAAGCTTTCTTT

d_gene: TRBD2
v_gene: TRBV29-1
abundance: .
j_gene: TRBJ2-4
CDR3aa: CSAWGLAGKFRETKNIQYF
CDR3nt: TGCAGCGCGTGGGGACTAGCGGGCAAATTCCGCGAAACCAAAAACATTCAGTACTTC

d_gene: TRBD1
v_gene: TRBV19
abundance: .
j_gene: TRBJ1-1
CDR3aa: CASSMGPHRGEDTEAFF
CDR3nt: TGTGCCAGTAGTATGGGCCCTCACAGGGGAGAGGACACTGAAGCTTTCTTT

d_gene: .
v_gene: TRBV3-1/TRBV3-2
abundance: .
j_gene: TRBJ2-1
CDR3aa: CASRRGGTTYNEQFF
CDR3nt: TGTGCCAGCAGGAGAGGGGGGACTACCTACAATGAGCAGTTCTTC

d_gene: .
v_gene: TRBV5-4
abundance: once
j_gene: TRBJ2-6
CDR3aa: CASSGPGRSTAGANVLTF
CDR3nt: TGTGCCAGCAGCGGGCCTGGTCGTAGTACGGCTGGGGCCAACGTCCTGACTTTC

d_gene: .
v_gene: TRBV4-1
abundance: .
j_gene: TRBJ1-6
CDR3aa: CASSQELAGGNSPLHF
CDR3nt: TGCGCCAGCAGCCAAGAGTTGGCGGGGGGCAATTCACCCCTCCACTTT

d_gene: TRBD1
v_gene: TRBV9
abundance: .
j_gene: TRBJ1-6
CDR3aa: CASSPRQGTNSPLHF
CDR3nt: TGTGCCAGCAGCCCCCGACAGGGGACGAATTCACCCCTCCACTTT

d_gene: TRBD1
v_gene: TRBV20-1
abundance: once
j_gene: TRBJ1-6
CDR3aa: CSASRGQDNSPLHF
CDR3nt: TGCAGTGCAAGTCGTGGACAGGATAATTCACCCCTCCACTTT

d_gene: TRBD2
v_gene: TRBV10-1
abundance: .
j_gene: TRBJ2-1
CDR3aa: CASSGGTSGAHNEQFF
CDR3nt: TGCGCCAGCAGTGGGGGGACTAGCGGGGCACACAATGAGCAGTTCTTC

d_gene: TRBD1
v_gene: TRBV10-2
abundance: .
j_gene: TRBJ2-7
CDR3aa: CASSGTGLGYEQYF
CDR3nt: TGCGCCAGCAGTGGGACAGGATTGGGCTACGAGCAGTACTTC

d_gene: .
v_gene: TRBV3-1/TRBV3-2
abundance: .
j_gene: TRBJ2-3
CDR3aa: CASSQGSGNTDTQYF
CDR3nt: TGTGCCAGCAGCCAAGGATCTGGCAACACAGATACGCAGTATTTT

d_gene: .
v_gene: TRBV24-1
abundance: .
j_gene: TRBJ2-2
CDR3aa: CATSVGGHTGELFF
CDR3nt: TGTGCCACCAGTGTAGGAGGGCACACCGGGGAGCTGTTTTTT

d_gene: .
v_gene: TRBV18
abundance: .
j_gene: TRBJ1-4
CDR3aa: CASSPGTGITNEKLFF
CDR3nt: TGTGCCAGCTCACCGGGAACAGGGATTACTAATGAAAAACTGTTTTTT

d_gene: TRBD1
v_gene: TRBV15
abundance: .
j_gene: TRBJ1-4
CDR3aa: CATGDRANEKLFF
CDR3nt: TGTGCCACGGGGGACAGGGCTAATGAAAAACTGTTTTTT

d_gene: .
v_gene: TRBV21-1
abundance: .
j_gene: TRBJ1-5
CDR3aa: CASSTRTANSNQPQHF
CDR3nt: TGTGCCAGCAGCACAAGGACAGCTAATAGCAATCAGCCCCAGCATTTT

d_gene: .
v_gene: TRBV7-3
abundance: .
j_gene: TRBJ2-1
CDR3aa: CASSGGVSTEQFF
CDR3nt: TGTGCCAGCAGCGGTGGTGTAAGCACTGAGCAGTTCTTC

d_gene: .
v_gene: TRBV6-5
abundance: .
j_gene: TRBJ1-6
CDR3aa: CASCLQGLGNSPLHF
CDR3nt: TGTGCCAGCTGTCTACAGGGTTTGGGGAATTCACCCCTCCACTTT

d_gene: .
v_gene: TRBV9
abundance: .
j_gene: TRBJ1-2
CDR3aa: CASSVGGPYGYTF
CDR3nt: TGTGCCAGCAGCGTAGGTGGCCCCTATGGCTACACCTTC

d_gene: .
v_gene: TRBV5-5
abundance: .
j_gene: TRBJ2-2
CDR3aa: CASSLDGRVIAGELFF
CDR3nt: TGTGCCAGCAGCTTGGACGGCAGGGTAATCGCCGGGGAGCTGTTTTTT

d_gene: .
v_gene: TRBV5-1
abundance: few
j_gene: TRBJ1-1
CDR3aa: CASSFAVVTEAFF
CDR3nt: TGCGCCAGCAGCTTTGCGGTGGTCACTGAAGCTTTCTTT

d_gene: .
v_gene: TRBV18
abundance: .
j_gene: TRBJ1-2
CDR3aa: CASSPGEGNGYTF
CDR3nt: TGTGCCAGCTCACCAGGGGAGGGGAATGGCTACACCTTC

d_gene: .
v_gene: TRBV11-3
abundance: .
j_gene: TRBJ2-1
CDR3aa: CASSQGRAAAGEQFF
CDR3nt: TGTGCCAGCAGCCAGGGGCGGGCCGCCGCGGGCGAGCAGTTCTTC

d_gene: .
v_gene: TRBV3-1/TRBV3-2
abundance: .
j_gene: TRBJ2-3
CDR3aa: CASSPAQGRSDTQYF
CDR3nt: TGTGCCAGCAGCCCCGCACAGGGACGCTCAGATACGCAGTATTTT

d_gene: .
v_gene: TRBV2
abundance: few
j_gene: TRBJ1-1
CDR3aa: CASSESGVGTEAFF
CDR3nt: TGTGCCAGCAGTGAATCAGGGGTGGGCACTGAAGCTTTCTTT

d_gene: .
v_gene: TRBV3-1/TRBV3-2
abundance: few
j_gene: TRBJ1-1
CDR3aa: CASSRTTGNTEAFF
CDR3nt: TGTGCCAGCAGCCGCACCACAGGGAACACTGAAGCTTTCTTT

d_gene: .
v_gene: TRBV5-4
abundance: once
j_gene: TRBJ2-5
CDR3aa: CASSFFPQETQYF
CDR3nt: TGTGCCAGCAGCTTTTTTCCACAAGAGACCCAGTACTTC

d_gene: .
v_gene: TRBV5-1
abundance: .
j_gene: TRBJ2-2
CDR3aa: CASSSQGPPYTGELFF
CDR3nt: TGCGCCAGCAGCTCTCAGGGTCCACCTTACACCGGGGAGCTGTTTTTT

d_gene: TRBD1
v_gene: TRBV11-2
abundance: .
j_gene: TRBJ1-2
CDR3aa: CASSLRPPGTGDDGYTF
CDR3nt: TGTGCCAGCAGCTTAAGACCGCCCGGGACAGGGGATGATGGCTACACCTTC

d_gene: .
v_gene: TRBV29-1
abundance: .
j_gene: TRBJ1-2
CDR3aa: CSVSPGANYGYTF
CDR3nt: TGCAGCGTGTCGCCTGGAGCTAACTATGGCTACACCTTC

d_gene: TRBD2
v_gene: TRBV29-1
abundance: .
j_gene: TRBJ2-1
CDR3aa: CSVAAGVYNEQFF
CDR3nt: TGCAGCGTTGCAGCGGGAGTCTACAATGAGCAGTTCTTC

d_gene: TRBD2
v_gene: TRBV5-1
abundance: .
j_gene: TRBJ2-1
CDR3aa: CASRPLAGASYNEQFF
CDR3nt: TGCGCCAGCAGACCACTAGCGGGGGCGTCCTACAATGAGCAGTTCTTC

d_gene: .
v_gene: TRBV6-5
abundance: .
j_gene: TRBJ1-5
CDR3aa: CASSSRVDQPQHF
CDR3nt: TGTGCCAGCAGTTCCAGGGTCGACCAGCCCCAGCATTTT